This TCR beta chain emerged from a study of blood T cell repertoires in COVID-19. CDR1 and CDR2 from the germline V gene are MNHEY and SMNVEV (reference sequence). CDR3 length: 15 amino acids. Between the trimmed V and J ends, which lost 6 bases and 3 bases, there was a span of 17 bases. TCRdb's copy holds only in-frame clones and misses some; the assay was immunoSEQ multiplex PCR. The sample consists of under 300,000 clones, roughly 80% of them appearing once. The TCR comes from a woman aged 18-35 years with acute or convalescent COVID-19. Sequenced: peripheral blood. The chain carries TRBV27 and TRBJ1-1, with D perhaps matching TRBD1 (5 bases). The CDR3 sequence is CASSMGWGSDTEAFF. The CDR3 region has the DNA TGTGCCAGCAGCATGGGATGGGGCTCCGACACTGAAGCTTTCTTT.